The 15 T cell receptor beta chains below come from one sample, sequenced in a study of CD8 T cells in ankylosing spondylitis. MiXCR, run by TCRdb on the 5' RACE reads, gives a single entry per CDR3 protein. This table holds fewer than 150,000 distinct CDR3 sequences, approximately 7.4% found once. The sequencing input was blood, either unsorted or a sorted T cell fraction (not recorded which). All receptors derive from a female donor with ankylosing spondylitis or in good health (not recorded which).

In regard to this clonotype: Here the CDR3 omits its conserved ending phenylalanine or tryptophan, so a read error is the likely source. CDR3 DNA: TGTGCCAGCAGCTACGGTCTTGGCTACACCCTC. This sequence encodes CASSYGLGYTL. The chain uses TRBV28 and TRBJ1-2; D unresolved. Germline V gene data show CDR1 as MDHEN and CDR2 as SYDVKM. The CDR3 is 11 residues long. V lost 6 bases and J 7 bases, leaving 9 bases between the germline ends.

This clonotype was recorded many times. CDR3 nucleotides: TGTGCCAGCAGCCCCCTTAGCGGGGGCTCCTACAATGAGCAGTTCTTC. Translated, it gives CASSPLSGGSYNEQFF. This chain uses TRBV18 with TRBJ2-1, with 9 bases fitting TRBD2. The germline gives CDR1 KGHSH, CDR2 LQKENI. Trimming at V came to 8 bases and at J to 0 bases, leaving 8 bases not matched to a gene. CDR3 length: 16 amino acids.

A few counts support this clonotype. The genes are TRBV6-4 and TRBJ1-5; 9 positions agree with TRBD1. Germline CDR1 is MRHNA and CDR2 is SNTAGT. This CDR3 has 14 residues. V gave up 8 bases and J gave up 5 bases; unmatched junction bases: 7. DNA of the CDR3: TGTGCCAGCCGGGACAGGGCGGTAGATCAGCCCCAGCATTTT. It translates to CASRDRAVDQPQHF.

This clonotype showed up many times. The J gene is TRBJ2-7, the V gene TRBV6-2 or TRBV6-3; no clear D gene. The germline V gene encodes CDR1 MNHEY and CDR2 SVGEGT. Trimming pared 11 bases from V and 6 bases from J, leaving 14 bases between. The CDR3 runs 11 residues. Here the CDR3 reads CASFGGSEQYF. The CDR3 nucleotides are TGTGCCTCCTTCGGCGGTTCCGAGCAGTACTTC.

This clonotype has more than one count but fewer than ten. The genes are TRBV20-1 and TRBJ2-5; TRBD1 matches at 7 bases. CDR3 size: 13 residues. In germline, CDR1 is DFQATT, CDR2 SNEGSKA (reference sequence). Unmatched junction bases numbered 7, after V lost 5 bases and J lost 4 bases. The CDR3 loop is CSAGKGQRETQYF. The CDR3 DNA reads TGCAGTGCTGGAAAGGGACAGCGAGAGACCCAGTACTTC.

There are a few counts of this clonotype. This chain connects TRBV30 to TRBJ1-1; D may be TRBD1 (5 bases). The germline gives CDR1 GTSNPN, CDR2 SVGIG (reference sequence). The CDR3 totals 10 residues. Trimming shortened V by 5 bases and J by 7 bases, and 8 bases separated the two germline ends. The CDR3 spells CAWGGGEAFF. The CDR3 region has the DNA TGTGCCTGGGGGGGGGGTGAAGCTTTCTTT.

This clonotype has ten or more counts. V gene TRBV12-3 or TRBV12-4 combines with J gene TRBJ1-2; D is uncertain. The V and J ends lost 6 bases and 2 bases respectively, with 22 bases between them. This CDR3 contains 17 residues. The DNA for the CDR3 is TGTGCCAGCAGCCGGGCCCGATTAGGGCAACTAAACTATGGCTACACCTTC. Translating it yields CASSRARLGQLNYGYTF.

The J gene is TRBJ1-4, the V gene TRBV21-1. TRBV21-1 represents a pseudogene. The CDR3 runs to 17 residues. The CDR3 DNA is TGTGCCAGCAGCAAAAAGGGAGACGAGGACTCTAATGAAAAACTGTTTTTT. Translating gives CASSKKGDEDSNEKLFF.

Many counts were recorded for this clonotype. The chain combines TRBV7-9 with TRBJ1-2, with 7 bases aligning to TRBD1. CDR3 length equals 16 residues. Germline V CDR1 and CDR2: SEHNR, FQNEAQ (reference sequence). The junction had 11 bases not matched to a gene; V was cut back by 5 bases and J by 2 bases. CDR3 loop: CASSPLPGTANYGYTF. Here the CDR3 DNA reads TGTGCCAGCAGCCCTCTTCCCGGGACAGCCAACTATGGCTACACCTTC.

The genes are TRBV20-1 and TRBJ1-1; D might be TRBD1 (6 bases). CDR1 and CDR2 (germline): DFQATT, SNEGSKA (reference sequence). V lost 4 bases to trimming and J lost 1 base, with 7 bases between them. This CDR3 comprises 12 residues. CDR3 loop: CSATQGNTEAFF. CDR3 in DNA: TGCAGTGCTACACAGGGGAACACTGAAGCTTTCTTT.

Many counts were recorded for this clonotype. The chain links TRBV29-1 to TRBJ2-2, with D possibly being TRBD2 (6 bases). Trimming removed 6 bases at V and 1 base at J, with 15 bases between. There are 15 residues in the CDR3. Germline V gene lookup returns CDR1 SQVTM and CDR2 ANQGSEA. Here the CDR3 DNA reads TGCAGCGTGGGGCGGGGACGGGTGAACACCGGGGAGCTGTTTTTT. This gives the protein CSVGRGRVNTGELFF.

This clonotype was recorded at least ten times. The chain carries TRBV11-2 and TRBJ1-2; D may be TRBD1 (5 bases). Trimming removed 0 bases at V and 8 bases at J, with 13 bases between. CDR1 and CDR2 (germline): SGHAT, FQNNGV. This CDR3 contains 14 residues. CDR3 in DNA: TGTGCCAGCAGCTTAGATCGGGCAGGGCCCGGCTACACCTTC. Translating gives CASSLDRAGPGYTF. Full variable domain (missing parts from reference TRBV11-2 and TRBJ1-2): EAGVAQSPRYKIIEKRQSVAFWCNPISGHATLYWYQQILGQGPKLLIQFQNNGVVDDSQLPKDRFSAERLKGVDSTLKIQPAKLEDSAVYLCASSLDRAGPGYTFGSGTRLTVV.

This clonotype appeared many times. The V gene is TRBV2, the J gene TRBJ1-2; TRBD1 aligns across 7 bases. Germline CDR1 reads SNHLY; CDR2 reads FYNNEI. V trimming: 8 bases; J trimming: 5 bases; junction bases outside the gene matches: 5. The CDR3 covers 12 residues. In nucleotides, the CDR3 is TGTGCCAGCCGAGGGACAGCGTATGGCTACACCTTC. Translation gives CASRGTAYGYTF.

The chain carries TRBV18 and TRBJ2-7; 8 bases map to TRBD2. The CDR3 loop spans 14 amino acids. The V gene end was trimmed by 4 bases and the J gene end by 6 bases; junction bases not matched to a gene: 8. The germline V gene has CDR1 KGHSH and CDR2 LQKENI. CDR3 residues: CASSLAGPQGEQYF. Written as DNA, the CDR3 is TGTGCCAGCTCACTAGCGGGGCCCCAGGGCGAGCAGTACTTC.

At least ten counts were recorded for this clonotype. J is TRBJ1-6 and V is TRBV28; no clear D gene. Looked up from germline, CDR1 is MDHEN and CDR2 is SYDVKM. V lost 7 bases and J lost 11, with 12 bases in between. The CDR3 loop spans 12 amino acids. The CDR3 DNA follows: TGTGCCAGCACCGCCTCAGGAGCACCCCTCCACTTT. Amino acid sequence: CASTASGAPLHF. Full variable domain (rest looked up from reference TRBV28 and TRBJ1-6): DVKVTQSSRYLVKRTGEKVFLECVQDMDHENMFWYRQDPGLGLRLIYFSYDVKMKEKGDIPEGYSVSREKKERFSLILESASTNQTSMYLCASTASGAPLHFGNGTRLTVT.